The source of this T cell receptor (beta chain) is a study of blood T cell repertoires in COVID-19 (dated by TCRdb to the early 2020s). With regard to the full study: Samples from collaborators originated in the United States, Italy and Spain and spanned both the acute and convalescent phases of COVID-19. The repertoires were released in a freely available public database intended as a resource for research on the immune response to SARS-CoV-2. Where HLA class I and class II types were available, the types were taken from metadata supplied by the sample provider, not from assay-based typing. Nearly every sample came with metadata listing a de-identified subject ID, COVID-19 status, age in years and sex. The material from the prospective study consisted of cDNA or gDNA derived from T cells, B-cell-depleted T cells, or PBMCs. Samples were obtained from the ongoing ImmuneRACE study (first 160 participants) and from 950 to 1,500 subjects provided by 6 global collaborators. Subjects who had been exposed to COVID-19, were actively infected with it, or had recovered from it provided the deeply sampled blood TCRbeta repertoires that made up the dataset. Study-wide findings and limitations: Clinical and demographic metadata were provided uncurated, with the amount varying by source and participant.

In the prospective study, participants were about 18 to 95 years old, resided in approximately 22 geographic areas of the United States, and were enrolled through a virtual design. In the prospective study, cohorts were assigned on the basis of participant-reported clinical history obtained from a screening survey and a study questionnaire. In the prospective study, whole blood, serum and a nasopharyngeal or oropharyngeal swab were collected from each participant by mobile phlebotomists. Additional blood draws and questionnaires over an approximately 2-month period could optionally be provided by prospective study participants. Before DNA extraction, blood samples from the prospective study were shipped at room temperature or frozen. TCRbeta CDR3 regions were amplified from genomic DNA using the immunoSEQ Assay, a bias-controlled multiplex PCR. The original pipeline was this. Nucleated cell counts per sample were estimated from amplification of reference gene primers within the assay. To quantify the absolute abundance of each unique TCRbeta CDR3 rearrangement, sequence reads were collapsed and filtered. For each sample, productive Simpson clonality was calculated as the square root of Simpson's diversity index across productive rearrangements. The immuneACCESS repertoire file appears here via TCRdb, limited to in-frame rearrangements. These files lack a portion of the clones; in checked studies, under half of the deficit traces to unresolved V genes, and the cause of the others is not known. From that table come the V and J calls and clone size; the DNA was used to work out D and trimming. The table for this sample lists under 300,000 clones; about 85% of them were counted only once. The ten largest account for just under 6.5% of the sample.

With regard to this clone: No antigen is known for it. Per-base quality was not reported, and no clone a single base away is much larger than it.

The sequence was collected from a woman younger than 45 with acute COVID-19. Material for sequencing was PBMCs or T cells enriched from blood (not recorded which).

The DNA is as follows: TGTGCCACACCTACCGGGACAGGGTACAATGAGCAGTTCTTC. Protein translation: CATPTGTGYNEQFF. The rearrangement joined TRBV7-9 to TRBJ2-1, and TRBD1 matches 9 of the central bases. CDR1 and CDR2 are drawn from the germline V gene (reference sequence): SEHNR, FQNEAQ. V loses 10 bases at its end and J loses 4 bases; junction bases beyond the gene matches: 8. The CDR3 has 14 amino acids, counting the end cysteine and phenylalanine. Only the CDR3 DNA stays, 42 bases, in frame from base 1.